This T cell receptor (beta chain) is from a study of T cell responses to AZD1222 COVID-19 vaccine. Study results and caveats: No day 14 peak samples; only post-peak repertoires were characterized. After two AZD1222 doses, spike-specific TCR breadth and depth rose versus day 0.

At least ten counts were recorded for this clone. Its antigen is still unknown. The junction had 5 bases not matched to a gene; V was cut back by 4 bases and J by 6 bases. This CDR3 contains 14 residues. Looked up from germline, CDR1 is SGHRS and CDR2 is YFSETQ. Measured with immunoSEQ multiplex PCR; TCRdb has only the in-frame clones, and not every one. The sample gives some 130,000 clones, 75% to 95% of which show up once; 6.9% is in the top ten. The TCR comes from an adult in good health. The sequenced sample was peripheral blood, obtained on day 0 of AZD1222 vaccination. This rearrangement joins TRBV5-1 to TRBJ2-2; 8 positions match TRBD2. The CDR3 loop reads CASSPGGASGELFF. Here the CDR3 DNA reads TGCGCCAGCAGCCCCGGGGGGGCCTCCGGGGAGCTGTTTTTT.